What follows are 17 T cell receptor beta chains derived from one specimen sequenced in a study of technical replicates of blood from several donors. Assay: immunoSEQ multiplex PCR; the TCRdb copy retains only in-frame clones and omits some. The repertoire holds 70,000 or so clones, with 91% as singletons. The sample consisted of T cells isolated from PBMCs. These TCRs come from a human donor in good health. Some clones in this sample may be carry-over from other donors' samples.

This chain links TRBV6-1 with TRBJ2-3; 10 bases map to TRBD1. CDR3 size: 15 residues. The V segment lost 5 bases and the J segment 5 bases; nucleotides outside the gene matches: 7. Per germline, CDR1 MNHNS and CDR2 SASEGT. The CDR3 DNA sequence: TGTGCCAGCAGTTCCCGGACAGGGGGAAAAGATACGCAGTATTTT. This gives the protein CASSSRTGGKDTQYF.

The V call is TRBV28, the J call TRBJ2-3; tentative D call: TRBD1 (6 bases). Trimming stripped 1 base from V and 2 bases from J, with 10 bases between. The CDR3 spans 15 residues. Germline V gene sequence: CDR1 MDHEN, CDR2 SYDVKM. CDR3 sequence (DNA): TGTGCCAGCAGTTTATCAGGGGTCTCCACAGATACGCAGTATTTT. Translated, it gives CASSLSGVSTDTQYF.

The chain uses TRBV5-3 and TRBJ2-3; 10 bases are a match to TRBD2. TRBV5-3 is an ORF, with its function uncertain. This CDR3 spans 18 amino acids. After removal of 4 bases from V and 5 bases from J, the junction contained 16 bases not matched to a gene. The chain's CDR3 is CARSGLAGANKLRDTQYF. The CDR3 nucleotides are TGTGCCAGAAGCGGCCTAGCGGGGGCCAATAAGTTGAGAGATACGCAGTATTTT.

The V call is TRBV27, the J call TRBJ2-3; a weak D match, TRBD2 (5 bases). Per germline, CDR1 MNHEY and CDR2 SMNVEV (reference sequence). The CDR3 loop spans 15 amino acids. Trimming cost V 7 bases and J 3 bases, with 17 bases left between them. This CDR3 is CASNNRDAPTDTQYF. CDR3 sequence (DNA): TGTGCCAGCAACAACCGGGATGCCCCAACAGATACGCAGTATTTT.

The chain uses TRBV18 and TRBJ1-1; D possibly corresponds to TRBD1 (6 bases). The CDR3 has 13 residues. Germline V gene data show CDR1 as KGHSH and CDR2 as LQKENI. V lost 4 bases and J lost 2, with 8 bases in between. CDR3 sequence: CASSLDRNTEAFF. The CDR3, as DNA: TGTGCCAGCTCACTGGACAGAAACACTGAAGCTTTCTTT.

The CDR3 DNA reads TGTGCCAGCAGCCGGGACAGCTTCAATCAGCCCCAGCATTTT. Amino acid sequence: CASSRDSFNQPQHF. This chain links TRBV11-2 with TRBJ1-5, with 7 bases identical to TRBD1. The length of the CDR3 is 14 residues. Germline values: CDR1 SGHAT, CDR2 FQNNGV. V lost 5 bases and J lost 3; bases outside the gene matches: 4. Full variable domain (missing parts from reference TRBV11-2 and TRBJ1-5): EAGVAQSPRYKIIEKRQSVAFWCNPISGHATLYWYQQILGQGPKLLIQFQNNGVVDDSQLPKDRFSAERLKGVDSTLKIQPAKLEDSAVYLCASSRDSFNQPQHFGDGTRLSIL.

This sequence joins TRBV4-1 and TRBJ2-7, with TRBD1 identical over 10 bases. CDR1 and CDR2 from the germline V gene are MGHRA and YSYEKL. The CDR3 runs to 18 residues. The V segment lost 4 bases and the J segment 7 bases; nucleotides outside the gene matches: 19. The chain's CDR3 is CASSPRLRDRGYRREQYF. DNA for the CDR3: TGCGCCAGCAGCCCCCGCCTGAGGGACAGGGGATACAGAAGAGAGCAGTACTTC.

This clone has only a few counts. The rearrangement uses TRBV27 and TRBJ1-1, with D hard to call. This CDR3 is built from 14 residues. The V end was cut by 3 bases, the J end by 3 bases, with 11 bases between. The V gene's germline CDR1 is MNHEY and CDR2 SMNVEV (reference sequence). As DNA, the CDR3 is TGTGCCAGCAGTTTCAGCATGGCGGACACTGAAGCTTTCTTT. Translated, it gives CASSFSMADTEAFF.

This sequence joins TRBV4-1 and TRBJ2-1; D is possibly TRBD1 (5 bases). Germline values: CDR1 MGHRA, CDR2 YSYEKL. V was cut by 0 bases and J by 5 bases, with 11 bases left in between. The CDR3 totals 15 residues. CDR3 protein: CASSQDRTLNNEQFF. In DNA form, the CDR3 reads TGCGCCAGCAGCCAAGATAGGACATTGAACAATGAGCAGTTCTTC.

The rearrangement links TRBV7-8 to TRBJ2-7; 9 nucleotides line up with TRBD1. Germline CDR1 reads SGHVS; CDR2 reads FQNEAQ. The CDR3 spans 15 residues. V dropped 2 bases and J dropped 3; count of bases not matched to a gene: 5. The CDR3 DNA reads TGTGCCAGCAGCTTACCCGGGACAGGGCACTACGAGCAGTACTTC. Translating it yields CASSLPGTGHYEQYF.

J is TRBJ2-1 and V is TRBV7-3; D is perhaps TRBD2 (7 bases). Trimming took off 4 bases at V and 5 bases at J, with 21 bases between the two ends. CDR3 length: 17 residues. Per germline, CDR1 SGHTA and CDR2 FQGTGA. The chain's CDR3 is CASSSRGGGAEDNEQFF. In DNA, the CDR3 is TGTGCCAGCAGCTCGCGGGGAGGGGGGGCGGAGGACAATGAGCAGTTCTTC.

The rearrangement joins TRBV5-4 to TRBJ2-5; the match to TRBD1 covers 7 bases. Germline values: CDR1 SGHNT, CDR2 YYREEE (reference sequence). This CDR3 contains 15 residues. The junction had 11 bases not matched to a gene; V was cut back by 4 bases and J by 5 bases. The CDR3 sequence is CASSNPTGIMETQYF. DNA of the CDR3: TGTGCCAGCAGCAACCCGACAGGGATTATGGAGACCCAGTACTTC.

For the CDR3, the DNA is TGTGCCAGCAGTGTTTCTAGCGGGAGGTACAATGAGCAGTTCTTC. It encodes CASSVSSGRYNEQFF. J is TRBJ2-1 and V is TRBV2; the match to TRBD2 covers 11 bases. Germline assignment: CDR1 SNHLY and CDR2 FYNNEI. The CDR3 runs 15 residues. V was clipped by 4 bases and J by 4 bases; unmatched bases: 3.

This chain connects TRBV9 to TRBJ2-3, with D uncertain. V gave up 0 bases and J gave up 5 bases, with 13 bases separating them. The CDR3 covers 15 residues. Germline CDR1 is SGDLS and CDR2 is YYNGEE. The CDR3 is CASSVAPLRVDTQYF. The CDR3 DNA sequence: TGTGCCAGCAGCGTAGCTCCCCTCCGCGTAGATACGCAGTATTTT. The full variable domain, in which reference TRBV9 and TRBJ2-3 provide the parts outside the CDR3, is DSGVTQTPKHLITATGQRVTLRCSPRSGDLSVYWYQQSLDQGLQFLIQYYNGEERAKGNILERFSAQQFPDLHSELNLSSLELGDSALYFCASSVAPLRVDTQYFGPGTRLTVL.

This chain links TRBV29-1 with TRBJ2-5, with D perhaps matching TRBD1 (5 bases). Per the germline V gene, CDR1 is SQVTM and CDR2 is ANQGSEA. V lost 4 bases and J lost 5, with 20 bases in between. This CDR3 has 15 amino acids. The CDR3: CSVVDSRVGAETQYF. Written as DNA, the CDR3 is TGCAGCGTTGTCGACTCCAGGGTAGGTGCGGAGACCCAGTACTTC. The whole variable domain, remainder taken from reference TRBV29-1 and TRBJ2-5, is SAVISQKPSRDICQRGTSLTIQCQVDSQVTMMFWYRQQPGQSLTLIATANQGSEATYESGFVIDKFPISRPNLTFSTLTVSNMSPEDSSIYLCSVVDSRVGAETQYFGPGTRLLVL.

V and J are TRBV6-1 and TRBJ1-3; D may be TRBD1 (5 bases). The CDR3 is 18 residues long. Trimming took 1 base from V and 0 from J, leaving 16 bases between them. Germline CDR1 is MNHNS and CDR2 is SASEGT. In DNA, the CDR3 is TGTGCCAGCAGTGAAGTAGGGGTTATGGCAAGCTCTGGAAACACCATATATTTT. Translating it yields CASSEVGVMASSGNTIYF.

This chain joins TRBV19 and TRBJ1-2; TRBD1 is a possible D gene (5 bases). The length of the CDR3 is 14 residues. Per germline, CDR1 LNHDA and CDR2 SQIVND (reference sequence). Trimming took off 3 bases at V and 10 bases at J, with 18 bases between the two ends. The CDR3 loop is CASSIGQKNFVYTF. CDR3 bases: TGTGCCAGTAGTATTGGACAAAAGAATTTTGTCTACACCTTC.